This T cell receptor (beta chain) was sequenced in a study of PD-1 and CTLA-4 blockade in melanoma (dated by TCRdb to the early 2020s). For the wider study: In patients with melanoma, the study measured the effects of PD-1 blockade versus CTLA-4 blockade on the melanoma-reactive CD8 T cell response.

The CDR3 holds 12 amino acids from the cysteine to the phenylalanine. This entry keeps only the CDR3 DNA: 36 bases, framed from base 1. The library was prepared using the immunoSEQ multiplex PCR assay. TCRdb carries this immuneACCESS record with in-frame sequences only. Its versions omit some clonotypes, under half of them owing to an unresolved V gene in the studies checked, with the rest unexplained. The sample table lists some 33,000 clones, 88% of them with a count of one. The ten largest account for roughly 6.8% of the sample. Note on this clone: Its cognate antigen has yet to be identified. One end of the junction varies from germline; a read error may be responsible.

The rearranged chain carries TRBV12-3 or TRBV12-4 and TRBJ2-1; TRBD1 could be the D gene, as 5 bases match. The receptor was isolated from a human donor with melanoma. The material was CD8+ T cells from peripheral blood, obtained from a patient given anti-PD-1 treatment. The DNA reads as follows: TGTGCCAGCAGTCATGGGGCTGTCGAGCGGTTCTTC. It translates to CASSHGAVERFF.